The 8 T cell receptor beta chains reported below all come from one sample, sequenced in a study of patients and donors after allogeneic stem cell transplantation. Each CDR3 protein gets one entry after TCRdb re-called the RT-PCR reads with MiXCR. The table has some 200,000 distinct CDR3 sequences, approximately 41% seen once; the top ten hold around 35%. Specimen: blood, either unsorted or a sorted T cell fraction (not recorded which). The receptors were sampled from a human donor who was either an allogeneic HSCT recipient or a stem cell or donor lymphocyte infusion donor (not recorded which). It is not recorded whose cells these are; they may come from a transplant donor.

This clonotype was counted a few times. The V and J genes are TRBV7-9 and TRBJ2-3; no reliable D call. CDR3 length: 12 residues. Per the germline V gene, CDR1 is SEHNR and CDR2 is FQNEAQ (reference sequence). V lost 5 bases and J 4 bases, leaving 7 bases between the germline ends. For the CDR3, the DNA is TGTGCCAGCAGCCCGTTCTCAGATACGCAGTATTTT. Its protein is CASSPFSDTQYF.

This clonotype was seen at least ten times. V gene TRBV6-7 combines with J gene TRBJ1-1; tentative D call: TRBD1 (5 bases). TRBV6-7 is reported as an ORF; its role is uncertain. The CDR3 length is 13 residues. V lost 9 bases and J 5 bases, leaving 16 bases between the germline ends. CDR3 sequence reads: CAREEQGSTEAFF. CDR3 sequence (DNA): TGTGCCAGGGAGGAGCAGGGATCGACTGAAGCTTTCTTT.

The chain combines TRBV4-3 with TRBJ2-3; TRBD2 matches 8 bases. Germline CDR1 and CDR2: LGHNA and YSLEER. CDR3 length equals 17 residues. J lost 2 bases, V lost 0 bases, and 7 bases had no gene match. The CDR3 is CASSQDISGSTTDTQYF. CDR3 in DNA: TGCGCCAGCAGCCAAGATATAAGCGGGAGTACCACAGATACGCAGTATTTT.

The chain links TRBV9 to TRBJ2-1; 11 bases are a match to TRBD1. With V trimmed by 0 bases and J by 9 bases, 8 bases remained unmatched. This CDR3 comprises 16 residues. Germline CDR1 and CDR2: SGDLS and YYNGEE. The chain's CDR3 is CASSVAGQGASAEQFF. For the CDR3, the DNA is TGTGCCAGCAGCGTAGCTGGACAGGGGGCTTCGGCTGAGCAGTTCTTC.

The chain has TRBV7-9 and TRBJ2-5; D is tentatively TRBD1 or TRBD2 (5 bases each). Between the trimmed V and J ends, which lost 6 bases and 2 bases, there was a span of 25 bases. The germline gives CDR1 SEHNR, CDR2 FQNEAQ (reference sequence). This CDR3 region has 18 residues. CDR3 region: CASSPEALWGPGQETQYF. The CDR3 DNA follows: TGTGCCAGCAGTCCCGAAGCTCTGTGGGGACCGGGTCAAGAGACCCAGTACTTC. Looking up the rest from reference TRBV7-9 and TRBJ2-5 gives the full variable domain: DTGVSQNPRHKITKRGQNVTFRCDPISEHNRLYWYRQTLGQGPEFLTYFQNEAQLEKSRLLSDRFSAERPKGSFSTLEIQRTEQGDSAMYLCASSPEALWGPGQETQYFGPGTRLLVL.

The chain joins TRBV20-1 to TRBJ1-1; D ambiguous. From germline, CDR1 is DFQATT and CDR2 SNEGSKA (reference sequence). This CDR3 is 13 amino acids long. The V end was cut by 6 bases, the J end by 4 bases, with 15 bases between. The CDR3 DNA is TGCAGTGCCAAGATGGGTCTGGTCACTGAAGCTTTCTTT. Protein: CSAKMGLVTEAFF.

The chain uses TRBV12-3 or TRBV12-4 and TRBJ1-1; the D gene is possibly TRBD1 (6 bases). This CDR3 has 15 residues. V was trimmed by 10 bases and J by 0 bases, leaving 18 bases between them. The CDR3 DNA reads as TGTGCCAACCGACCAGGGGACCACTTGAACACTGAAGCTTTCTTT. Translation: CANRPGDHLNTEAFF.

V gene TRBV20-1 combines with J gene TRBJ2-1; 10 bases are a match to TRBD1. The junction had 5 bases not matched to a gene; V was cut back by 5 bases and J by 4 bases. This CDR3 is built from 14 residues. Germline V gives CDR1 DFQATT, CDR2 SNEGSKA (reference sequence). Here the CDR3 DNA reads TGCAGTGCTCCCAGGACAGGGGGGTACAATGAGCAGTTCTTC. Residues: CSAPRTGGYNEQFF.